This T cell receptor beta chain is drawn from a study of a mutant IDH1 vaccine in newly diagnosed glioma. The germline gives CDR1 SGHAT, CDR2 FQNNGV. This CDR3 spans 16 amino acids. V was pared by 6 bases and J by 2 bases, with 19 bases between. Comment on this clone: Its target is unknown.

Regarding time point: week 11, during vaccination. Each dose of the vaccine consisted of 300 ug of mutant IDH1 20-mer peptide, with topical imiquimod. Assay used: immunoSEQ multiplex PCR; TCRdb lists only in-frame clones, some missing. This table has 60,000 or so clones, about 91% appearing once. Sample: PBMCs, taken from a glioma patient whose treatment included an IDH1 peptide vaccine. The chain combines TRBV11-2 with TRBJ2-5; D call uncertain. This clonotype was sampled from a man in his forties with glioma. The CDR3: CASRFAGVEWQETQYF. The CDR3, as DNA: TGTGCCAGCAGGTTCGCTGGGGTGGAGTGGCAAGAGACCCAGTACTTC.